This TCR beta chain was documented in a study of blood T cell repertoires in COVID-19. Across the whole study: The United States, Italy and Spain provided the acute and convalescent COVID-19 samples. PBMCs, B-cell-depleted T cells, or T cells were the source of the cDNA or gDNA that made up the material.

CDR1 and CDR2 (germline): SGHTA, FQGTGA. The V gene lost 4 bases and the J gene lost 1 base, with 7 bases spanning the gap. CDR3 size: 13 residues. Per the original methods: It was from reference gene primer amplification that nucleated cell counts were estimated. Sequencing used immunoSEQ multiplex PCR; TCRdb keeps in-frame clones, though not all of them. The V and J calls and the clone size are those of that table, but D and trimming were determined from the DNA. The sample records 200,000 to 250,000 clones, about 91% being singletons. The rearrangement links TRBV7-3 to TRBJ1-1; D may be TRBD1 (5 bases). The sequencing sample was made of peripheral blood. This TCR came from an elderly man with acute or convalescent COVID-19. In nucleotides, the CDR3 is TGTGCCAGCAGCTACACAGGGAACACTGAAGCTTTCTTT. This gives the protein CASSYTGNTEAFF.